The clone carrying this TCR beta chain has ten or more counts. Unique molecular identifiers were built into the TCRbeta library. MiXCR, run by TCRdb on the PCR reads, gives a single entry per CDR3 protein. This repertoire shows over 70,000 distinct CDR3 sequences, over 9% found once; its top ten account for more than 11%. The sample comes from a study of T-cell reconstitution after alpha-beta-depleted transplantation in children. CDR1 MNHNS and CDR2 SASEGT come from the germline V gene. There are 13 residues in the CDR3. V shed 6 bases and J shed 4 bases, with 9 bases lying between them. Sequences were derived from PBMCs from the stem cell graft donor, sampled from the stem cell graft. This TCR derives from a human donor who donated a stem cell graft to a child with inherited bone marrow failure. V and J are TRBV6-1 and TRBJ2-2; the D is unclear. The CDR3 bases are TGTGCCAGCAGCCGCGTGGGCACCGGGGAGCTGTTTTTT. The encoded protein is CASSRVGTGELFF.